This T cell receptor beta chain was captured in a study of Ad26.COV2.S vaccination and SARS-CoV-2 variants listed by TCRdb under 2021. Looking at the study overall: Donors in the vaccine arm were drawn from COV1001, a phase I-IIa trial of Ad26.COV2.S in healthy adults that was multicentre, randomized, double-blind and placebo-controlled. TCRbeta repertoire sequencing was used to assess the specificity and breadth of SARS-CoV-2-reactive T cell receptors after Ad26.COV2.S vaccination. Dosing of Ad26.COV2.S was intramuscular, at either 5x10^10 or 1x10^11 viral particles, delivered as one shot or as two shots spaced 56 days apart. Trial participants were randomized into five groups of five, in which low-dose or high-dose Ad26.COV2.S was given once or twice, or placebo was given on both occasions. Investigators did not know the trial group allocation while performing experiments and assessing outcomes. The TCR-sequenced set comprised around 30 samples: some 19 Ad26.COV2.S vaccine recipients, 5 placebo recipients and 8 SARS-CoV-2 convalescent individuals. General study outcomes and caveats: According to the authors, total T cell responses may have been underestimated by the TCR breadth and depth analyses. Vaccine and placebo recipients had comparable non-spike TCR breadth, which fits with the vaccine containing only spike. After vaccination, substantial breadth of spike-specific CD8+ and CD4+ T cell responses was reported. Comparing responses between vaccine doses or regimens was not something the study was powered to do. Compared with placebo recipients, Ad26.COV2.S recipients showed higher spike-specific TCR breadth (P = 0.0014).

The immunoSEQ Assay was used to sequence TCRbeta CDR3 regions. After extraction, genomic DNA underwent amplification by bias-controlled multiplex PCR, followed by high-throughput sequencing. Concerning the study's data processing: Collapsing and filtering of sequences were performed to quantify the absolute abundance of each unique TCRbeta CDR3 region. T cell fraction was estimated by normalizing TCRbeta template counts to usable DNA, which was measured by amplifying reference genes present in all nucleated cells. Repertoire TCRs were annotated as SARS-CoV-2-specific when V gene, CDR3 amino acid sequence and J gene were exactly matched to a known reactive TCR set. MIRA supplied the reference SARS-CoV-2 TCR set, which was filtered for enrichment in COVID-19-positive ImmuneCODE repertoires so that public or cross-reactive TCRs were removed. Using the MIRA antigens, annotated TCRs were further analysed by specific ORF or by position within an ORF. Breadth was defined as annotated unique rearrangements over total unique productive rearrangements; depth was the summed frequency of those rearrangements. Two-sided Wilcoxon rank-sum tests were applied when comparing TCR breadth between groups. Imported from immuneACCESS, the table was reduced by TCRdb to in-frame sequences with V and J called. These copies leave out some clones; in studies compared against another copy, an unresolved V gene accounts for under half, and the cause of the remainder is not known. V and J calls plus clone size are reproduced from that table; the DNA served to infer D and trimming. The sample data list hundreds of thousands of clones, and approximately 90% of these were observed just once. The leading ten clones occupy roughly an eighth of the sample.

CDR1 and CDR2 are drawn from the germline V gene (reference sequence): SEHNR, FQNEAQ. The CDR3 contains 17 residues, cysteine and phenylalanine counted. Just the 51-base CDR3 DNA is kept, in frame starting at base 1. V is pared back by 3 bases and J by 1 base, with 15 bases lying between the germline termini. The intended sense of this specimen's treatment or condition label: over 15 received Ad26.COV2.S at low or high dose, single or two shots; about 5 received placebo; per-sample allocation not given. Repertoires of vaccine and placebo recipients were sequenced from samples collected on day 63 after the first injection. In Cohort 1b, around 25 adults aged 18-55 years were enrolled at a single site in Boston, USA, between 29 July and 7 August 2020. Ad26.COV2.S was a replication-incompetent adenovirus type 26 vector that expressed a prefusion-stabilized SARS-CoV-2 spike protein derived from the original Wuhan strain.

This clone has more than one count but fewer than ten. The specificity of this receptor is unknown. Base qualities were left out, and no much larger clone turns up one base away. Sequenced here: peripheral blood, sampled in a trial of Ad26.COV2.S vaccine versus placebo. The sequence came from a person between 18 and 65 years old who received the Ad26.COV2.S COVID-19 vaccine or a placebo. Recombination joined TRBV7-9 with TRBJ2-2, and possibly TRBD1, on 6 matching bases. The bases read TGTGCCAGCAGCTTCTCGACCGGGACACAGAACACCGGGGAGCTGTTTTTT. Translated, this is CASSFSTGTQNTGELFF.